Reported below is one TCR beta chain. The PCR made use of 60 Vbeta and 13 Jbeta primers. Profiling relied on immunoSEQ multiplex PCR, and the TCRdb table lists in-frame clones only, not all of them. The sample includes approximately 120,000 clones, roughly 82% of them seen just once. Germline V lookup: CDR1 SNHLY, CDR2 FYNNEI. The CDR3 runs 12 residues. V shed 7 bases and J shed 5 bases, with 9 bases lying between them. The data were taken from a study of cytomegalovirus exposure and HLA in healthy donors. This clonotype was obtained from a woman aged 40-49 years in good health and CMV-seropositive. The chain is built from TRBV2 and TRBJ1-5; D ambiguous. Sequencing input: PBMCs. This CDR3 is CASKAEDQPQHF. DNA of the CDR3: TGTGCCAGCAAGGCAGAGGATCAGCCCCAGCATTTT.